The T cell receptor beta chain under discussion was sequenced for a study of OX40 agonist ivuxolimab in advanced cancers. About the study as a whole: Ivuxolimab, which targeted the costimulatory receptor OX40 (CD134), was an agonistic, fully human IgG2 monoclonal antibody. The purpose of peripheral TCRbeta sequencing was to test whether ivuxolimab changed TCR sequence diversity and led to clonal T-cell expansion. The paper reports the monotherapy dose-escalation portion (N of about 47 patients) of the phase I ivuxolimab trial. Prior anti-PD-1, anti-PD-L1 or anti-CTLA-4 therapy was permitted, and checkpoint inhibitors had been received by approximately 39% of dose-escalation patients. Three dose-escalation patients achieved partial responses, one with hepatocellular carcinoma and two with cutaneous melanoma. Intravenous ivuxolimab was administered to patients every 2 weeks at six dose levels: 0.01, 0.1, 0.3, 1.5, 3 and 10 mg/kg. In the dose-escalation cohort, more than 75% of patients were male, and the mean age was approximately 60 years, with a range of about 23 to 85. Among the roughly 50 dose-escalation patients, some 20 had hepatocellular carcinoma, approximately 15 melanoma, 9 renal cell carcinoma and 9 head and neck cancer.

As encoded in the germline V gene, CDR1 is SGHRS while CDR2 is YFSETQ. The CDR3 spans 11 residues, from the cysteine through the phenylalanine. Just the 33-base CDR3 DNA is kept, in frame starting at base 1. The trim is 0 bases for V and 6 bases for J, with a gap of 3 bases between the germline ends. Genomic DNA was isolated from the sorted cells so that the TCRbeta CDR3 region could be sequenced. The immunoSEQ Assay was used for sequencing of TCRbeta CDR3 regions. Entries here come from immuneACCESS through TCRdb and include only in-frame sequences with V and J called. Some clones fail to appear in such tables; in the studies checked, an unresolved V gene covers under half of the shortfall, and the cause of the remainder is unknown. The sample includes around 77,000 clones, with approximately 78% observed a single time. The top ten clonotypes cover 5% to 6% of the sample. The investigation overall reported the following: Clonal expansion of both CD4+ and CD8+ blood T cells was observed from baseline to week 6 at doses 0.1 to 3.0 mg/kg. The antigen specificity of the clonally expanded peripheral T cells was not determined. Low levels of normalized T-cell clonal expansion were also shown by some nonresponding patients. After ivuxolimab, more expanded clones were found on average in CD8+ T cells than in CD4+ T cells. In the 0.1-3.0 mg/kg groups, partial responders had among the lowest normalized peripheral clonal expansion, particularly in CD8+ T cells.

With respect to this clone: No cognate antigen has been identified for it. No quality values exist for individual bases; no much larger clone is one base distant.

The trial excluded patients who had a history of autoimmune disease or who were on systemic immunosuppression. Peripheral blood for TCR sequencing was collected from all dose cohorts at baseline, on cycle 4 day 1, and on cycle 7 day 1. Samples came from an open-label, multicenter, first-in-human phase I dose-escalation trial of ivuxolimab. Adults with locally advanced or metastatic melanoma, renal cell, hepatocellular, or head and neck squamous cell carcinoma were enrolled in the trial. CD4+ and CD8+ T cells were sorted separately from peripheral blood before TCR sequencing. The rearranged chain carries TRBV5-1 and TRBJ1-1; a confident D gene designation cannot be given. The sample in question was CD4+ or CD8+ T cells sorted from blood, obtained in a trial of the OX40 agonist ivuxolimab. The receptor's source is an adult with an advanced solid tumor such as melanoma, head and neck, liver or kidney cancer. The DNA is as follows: TGCGCCAGCAGCTTGGGTCCTGAAGCTTTCTTT. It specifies CASSLGPEAFF.